This T cell receptor (beta chain) was recorded in a study of cytomegalovirus exposure and HLA in healthy donors. Study-wide results and caveats: Reported results showed that the classifier diagnosed cytomegalovirus status with high specificity and sensitivity. According to the study, roughly 160 TCR beta chains were cytomegalovirus-associated. A highly shared variant cluster was judged a likely technical artifact. More clonal expansion characterized HLA-associated TCR beta chains than equally common others in a later analysis.

A single count supports this clone. As yet, its antigen is unknown. The PCR made use of 60 Vbeta and 13 Jbeta primers. Libraries were prepared by immunoSEQ multiplex PCR; TCRdb keeps only in-frame clonotypes and omits some of them. The sample shows some 40,000 clones, 60% to 70% of them seen only once. From germline, CDR1 is MNHEY and CDR2 SMNVEV (reference sequence). Trimming stripped 3 bases from V and 5 bases from J, with 14 bases between. CDR3 length: 14 residues. This sequence originates from a man aged 40-50 years in good health and CMV-seronegative. The chain uses TRBV27 and TRBJ2-7; D is perhaps TRBD2 (6 bases). The sequenced material came from PBMCs. The CDR3 is CASSFCPREDEQYF. The CDR3 bases are TGTGCCAGCAGTTTTTGCCCCAGGGAGGACGAGCAGTACTTC.